This T cell receptor (beta chain) was sequenced in a study of blood T cells in healthy people across ages. Study in general: Roughly one uniquely barcoded beta molecule per two T cells was captured. Findings and caveats of the study: More naive CD4+ cells and higher diversity were found in long-lived than in aged donors. Strong correlation linked observed beta diversity and percent naive T cells.

Sample-barcoded 5' priming and a J-beta primer mix drove a second PCR of 7 to 11 cycles. All cDNA molecules were each tagged by a template-switch adaptor with 12 random nucleotides. MiXCR, applied by TCRdb to the 5' RACE reads, yields one record per CDR3 protein. The data contain approximately 730,000 distinct CDR3 sequences, approximately 43% of them singletons. For this clonotype: Its antigen is unknown.

The length of the CDR3 is 14 residues. Germline V gene sequence: CDR1 DFQATT, CDR2 SNEGSKA (reference sequence). This TCR was sampled from a woman aged 55-70 years in good health. Sequencing was performed on blood. This chain uses TRBV20-1 with TRBJ2-4; D is possibly TRBD1 (5 bases). Gene TRBJ2-5 matches the end of the DNA better, so the J call may be wrong. The CDR3 protein is CSARGGEDRETQYF. CDR3 nucleotide sequence: TGCAGTGCTAGAGGGGGCGAGGATAGGGAGACCCAGTACTTC.